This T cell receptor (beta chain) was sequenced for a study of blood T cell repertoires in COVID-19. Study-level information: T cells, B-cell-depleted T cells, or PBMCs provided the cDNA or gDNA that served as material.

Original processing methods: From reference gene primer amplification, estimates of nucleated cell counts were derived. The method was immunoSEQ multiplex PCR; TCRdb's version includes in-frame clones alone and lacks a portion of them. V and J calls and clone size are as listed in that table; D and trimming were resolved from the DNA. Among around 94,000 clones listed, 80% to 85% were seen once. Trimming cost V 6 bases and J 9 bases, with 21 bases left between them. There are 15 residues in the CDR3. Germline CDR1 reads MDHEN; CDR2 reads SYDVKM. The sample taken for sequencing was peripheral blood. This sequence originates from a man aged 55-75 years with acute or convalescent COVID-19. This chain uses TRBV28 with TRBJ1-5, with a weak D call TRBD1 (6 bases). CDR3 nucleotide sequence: TGTGCCAGCAGCCCTCGACAGGTACTTTTTCCGCCCCAGCATTTT. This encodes CASSPRQVLFPPQHF.